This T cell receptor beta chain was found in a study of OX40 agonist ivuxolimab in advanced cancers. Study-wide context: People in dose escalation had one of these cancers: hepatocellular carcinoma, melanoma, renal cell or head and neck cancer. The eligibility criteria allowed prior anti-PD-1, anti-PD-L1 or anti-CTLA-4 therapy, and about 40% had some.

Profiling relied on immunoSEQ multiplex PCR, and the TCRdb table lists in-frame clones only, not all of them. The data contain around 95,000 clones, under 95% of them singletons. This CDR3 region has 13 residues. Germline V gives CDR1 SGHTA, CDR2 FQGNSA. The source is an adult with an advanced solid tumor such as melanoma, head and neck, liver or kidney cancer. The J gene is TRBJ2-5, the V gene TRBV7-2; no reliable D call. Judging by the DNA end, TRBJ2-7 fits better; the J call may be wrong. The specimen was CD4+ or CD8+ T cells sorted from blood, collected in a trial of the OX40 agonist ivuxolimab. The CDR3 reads CASSKAPTYEQYF. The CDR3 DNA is TGTGCCAGCAGCAAAGCCCCCACCTACGAGCAGTACTTC.